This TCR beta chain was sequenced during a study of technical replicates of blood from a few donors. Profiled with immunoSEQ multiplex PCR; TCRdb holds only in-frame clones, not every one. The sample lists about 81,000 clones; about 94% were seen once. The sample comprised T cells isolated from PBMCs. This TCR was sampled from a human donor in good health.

The CDR3 loop reads CASSYDGNIPQETQYF. CDR3 DNA: TGTGCCAGCAGTTACGACGGGAATATACCACAAGAGACCCAGTACTTC. V usage is TRBV6-5 and J usage is TRBJ2-5; D possibly corresponds to TRBD2 (5 bases). The CDR3 contains 16 residues. The V end lost 2 bases, the J end lost 2 bases, and 15 bases lay between the germline ends. Germline loops: CDR1 MNHEY, CDR2 SVGAGI.